Here is one TCR beta chain with its context. The antigen is undetermined. The donors were members of the validation cohort comprising over a hundred subjects, separate from the approximately 670-subject first cohort. The sample originates from a study of cytomegalovirus exposure and HLA in healthy donors. The germline gives CDR1 MGHRA, CDR2 YSYEKL. The CDR3 is made up of 16 amino acids. Trimming removed 6 bases from V and 4 bases from J; junction bases left unmatched: 11. Findings of the study overall: The classifier reportedly diagnosed cytomegalovirus status with high sensitivity and specificity. According to a subsequent analysis, TCR clusters from the first cohort were inclined to appear together in the 120 validation repertoires.

Some clones are missing from TCRdb's copy, which holds only in-frame ones; the method was immunoSEQ multiplex PCR. The sample shows fewer than 250,000 clones, 86% of them seen only once. The chain joins TRBV4-1 to TRBJ2-3; 9 nucleotides line up with TRBD1. The sequenced sample was PBMCs. This sequence was found in a woman younger than 30 in good health and CMV-seronegative. The CDR3 DNA reads as TGCGCCAGCAGGGGAATCGGACAGGGGATTGCAGATACGCAGTATTTT. It codes for CASRGIGQGIADTQYF.